This T cell receptor beta chain came from a study of T cell repertoires in cytomegalovirus infection. Study as a whole: Public TCR beta signatures provided an indication of both CMV infection and a matching HLA type. Study results and limitations: Of the TCR beta families, the public ones yielded a cumulative frequency that identified carriers of CMV plus the relevant HLA. Dominating the ex vivo response were TCR beta clonotypes that were CMV-specific and HLA-C-restricted.

TCRdb re-derived calls from the reads in MiXCR, one entry per CDR3 protein. The sample includes about 150,000 distinct CDR3 sequences, about 20% seen only once; the top ten take about a tenth. This CDR3 is 12 amino acids long. Per the germline V gene, CDR1 is SEHNR and CDR2 is FQNEAQ (reference sequence). With 3 bases removed from V and 2 bases from J, the gap between germline ends came to 1 base. Regarding this clonotype: The antigen is undetermined. Given a much more abundant clone one base away, this may be a read error.

Sequenced input: PBMCs. This receptor was taken from a human donor in good health (CMV status not recorded). Some clones in this sample may be carry-over from other donors' samples. V is TRBV7-9 and J is TRBJ2-2; no clear D gene. The CDR3 nucleotides read TGTGCCAGCAGCTTTAACACCGGGGAGCTGTTTTTT. Its translation is CASSFNTGELFF.